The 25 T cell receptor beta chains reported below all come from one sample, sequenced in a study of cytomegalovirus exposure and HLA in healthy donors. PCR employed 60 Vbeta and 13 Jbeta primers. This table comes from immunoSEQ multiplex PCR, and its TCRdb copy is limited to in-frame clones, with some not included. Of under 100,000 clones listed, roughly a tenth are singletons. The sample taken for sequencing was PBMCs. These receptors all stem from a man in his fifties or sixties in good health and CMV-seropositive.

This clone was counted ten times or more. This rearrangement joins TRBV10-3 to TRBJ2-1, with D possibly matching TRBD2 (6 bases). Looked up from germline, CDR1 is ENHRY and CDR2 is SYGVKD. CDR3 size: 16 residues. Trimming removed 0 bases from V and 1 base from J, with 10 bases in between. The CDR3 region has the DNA TGTGCCATCAGTGAGTCCCGGGGAGGATCCTACAATGAGCAGTTCTTC. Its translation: CAISESRGGSYNEQFF.

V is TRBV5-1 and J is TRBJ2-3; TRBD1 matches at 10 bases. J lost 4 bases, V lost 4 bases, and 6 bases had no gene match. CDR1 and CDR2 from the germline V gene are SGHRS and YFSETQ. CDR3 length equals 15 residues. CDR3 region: CASSGTGTGADTQYF. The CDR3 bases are TGCGCCAGCAGCGGGACCGGGACAGGGGCAGATACGCAGTATTTT.

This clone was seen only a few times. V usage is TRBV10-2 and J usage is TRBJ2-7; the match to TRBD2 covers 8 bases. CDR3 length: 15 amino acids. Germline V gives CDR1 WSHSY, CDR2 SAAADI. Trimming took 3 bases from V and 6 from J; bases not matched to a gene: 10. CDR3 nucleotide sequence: TGCGCCAGCAGTGAAGGTGGGACTAGTTTTTCCGAGCAGTACTTC. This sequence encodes CASSEGGTSFSEQYF.

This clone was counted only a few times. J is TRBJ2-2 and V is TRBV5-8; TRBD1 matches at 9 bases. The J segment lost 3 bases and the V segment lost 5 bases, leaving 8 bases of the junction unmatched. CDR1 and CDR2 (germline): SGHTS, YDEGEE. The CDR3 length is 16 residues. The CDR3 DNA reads TGTGCCAGCAGTAGAACAGGGGGCTTGGACACCGGGGAGCTGTTTTTT. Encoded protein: CASSRTGGLDTGELFF.

CDR3 sequence (DNA): TGTGCCAGCTCACCACCAACAGGACGGCAGCCCCAGCATTTT. Translated: CASSPPTGRQPQHF. The genes are TRBV18 and TRBJ1-5; a possible D gene is TRBD1 (5 bases). V lost 0 bases to trimming and J lost 7 bases, with 10 bases between them. The CDR3 is made up of 14 amino acids. Germline lookup yields CDR1 KGHSH and CDR2 LQKENI. The whole variable domain, filled in from reference TRBV18 and TRBJ1-5, reads NAGVMQNPRHLVRRRGQEARLRCSPMKGHSHVYWYRQLPEEGLKFMVYLQKENIIDESGMPKERFSAEFPKEGPSILRIQQVVRGDSAAYFCASSPPTGRQPQHFGDGTRLSIL.

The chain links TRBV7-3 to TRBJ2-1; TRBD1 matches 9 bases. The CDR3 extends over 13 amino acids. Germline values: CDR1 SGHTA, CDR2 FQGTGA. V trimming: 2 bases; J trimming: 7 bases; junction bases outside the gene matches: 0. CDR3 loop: CASSLGQGNEQFF. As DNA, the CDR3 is TGTGCCAGCAGCTTAGGACAGGGGAATGAGCAGTTCTTC.

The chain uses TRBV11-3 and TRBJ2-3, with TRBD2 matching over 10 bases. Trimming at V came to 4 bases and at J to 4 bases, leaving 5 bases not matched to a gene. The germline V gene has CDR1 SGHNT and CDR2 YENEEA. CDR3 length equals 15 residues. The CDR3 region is CASSWTSGLADTQYF. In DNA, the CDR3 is TGTGCCAGCAGCTGGACTAGCGGTCTAGCAGATACGCAGTATTTT.

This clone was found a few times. CDR3 DNA: TGTGCCAGTCGCAGGCGGGAGTCGGGGCTCAGGGGAGAGACCCAGTACTTC. It is translated as CASRRRESGLRGETQYF. The V gene is TRBV19, the J gene TRBJ2-5; tentative D call: TRBD2 (7 bases). This CDR3 spans 17 amino acids. CDR1 and CDR2 (germline): LNHDA, SQIVND (reference sequence). Trimming removed 8 bases at V and 4 bases at J, with 26 bases between.

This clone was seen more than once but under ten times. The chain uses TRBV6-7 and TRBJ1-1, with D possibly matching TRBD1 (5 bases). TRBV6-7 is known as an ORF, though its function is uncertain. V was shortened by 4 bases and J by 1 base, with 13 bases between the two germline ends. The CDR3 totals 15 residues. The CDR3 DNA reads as TGTGCCAGCAGTTCTCGACAGCCTCCGAACACTGAAGCTTTCTTT. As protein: CASSSRQPPNTEAFF.

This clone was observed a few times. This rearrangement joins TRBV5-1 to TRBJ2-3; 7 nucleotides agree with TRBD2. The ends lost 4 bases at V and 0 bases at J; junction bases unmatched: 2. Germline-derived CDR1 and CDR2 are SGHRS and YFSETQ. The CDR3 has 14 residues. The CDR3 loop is CASSTSDSTDTQYF. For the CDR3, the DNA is TGCGCCAGCAGCACTAGCGATAGCACAGATACGCAGTATTTT.

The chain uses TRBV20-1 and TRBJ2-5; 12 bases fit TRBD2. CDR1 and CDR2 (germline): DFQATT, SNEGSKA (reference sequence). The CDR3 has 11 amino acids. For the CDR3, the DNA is TGCAGGGGACTAGCGGGAGAGACCCAGTACTTC. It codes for CRGLAGETQYF.

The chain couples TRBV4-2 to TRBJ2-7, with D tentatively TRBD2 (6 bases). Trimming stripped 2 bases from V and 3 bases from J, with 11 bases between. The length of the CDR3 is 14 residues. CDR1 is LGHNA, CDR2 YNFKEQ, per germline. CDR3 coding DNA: TGTGCCAGCAGCCAACCAGGAGGGGACTACGAGCAGTACTTC. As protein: CASSQPGGDYEQYF.

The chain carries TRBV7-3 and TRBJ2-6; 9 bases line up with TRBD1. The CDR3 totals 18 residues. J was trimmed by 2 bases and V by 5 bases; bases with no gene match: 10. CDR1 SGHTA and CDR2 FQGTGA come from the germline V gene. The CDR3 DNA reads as TGTGCCAGCAGCCTAATGGGACAGGGAATAGCTGGGGCCAACGTCCTGACTTTC. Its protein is CASSLMGQGIAGANVLTF. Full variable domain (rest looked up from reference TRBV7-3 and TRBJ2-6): GAGVSQTPSNKVTEKGKYVELRCDPISGHTALYWYRQSLGQGPEFLIYFQGTGAADDSGLPNDRFFAVRPEGSVSTLKIQRTERGDSAVYLCASSLMGQGIAGANVLTFGAGSRLTVL.

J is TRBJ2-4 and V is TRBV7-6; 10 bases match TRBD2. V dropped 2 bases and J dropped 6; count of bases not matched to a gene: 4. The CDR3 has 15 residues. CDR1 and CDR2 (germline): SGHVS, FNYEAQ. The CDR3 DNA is TGTGCCAGCAGCTTAAACAGCGGGGGGGGAAACATTCAGTACTTC. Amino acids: CASSLNSGGGNIQYF.

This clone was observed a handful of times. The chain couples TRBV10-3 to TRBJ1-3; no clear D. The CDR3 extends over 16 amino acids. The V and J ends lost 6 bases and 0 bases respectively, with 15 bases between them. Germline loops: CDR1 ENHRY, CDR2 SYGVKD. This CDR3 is CAIREPDGSSGNTIYF. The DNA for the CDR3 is TGTGCCATCAGGGAACCCGACGGGAGCTCTGGAAACACCATATATTTT.

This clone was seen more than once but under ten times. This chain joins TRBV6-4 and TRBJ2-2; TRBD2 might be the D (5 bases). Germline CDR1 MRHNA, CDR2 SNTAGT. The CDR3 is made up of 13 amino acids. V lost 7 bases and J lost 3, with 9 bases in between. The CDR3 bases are TGTGCCAGCAAAGGAGGAGACACCGGGGAGCTGTTTTTT. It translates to CASKGGDTGELFF.

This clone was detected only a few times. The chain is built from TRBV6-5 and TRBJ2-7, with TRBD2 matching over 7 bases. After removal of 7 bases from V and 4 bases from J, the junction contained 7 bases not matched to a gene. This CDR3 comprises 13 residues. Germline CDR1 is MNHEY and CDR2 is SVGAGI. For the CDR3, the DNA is TGTGCCAGCACTGCGGGACTATCTTACGAGCAGTACTTC. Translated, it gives CASTAGLSYEQYF.

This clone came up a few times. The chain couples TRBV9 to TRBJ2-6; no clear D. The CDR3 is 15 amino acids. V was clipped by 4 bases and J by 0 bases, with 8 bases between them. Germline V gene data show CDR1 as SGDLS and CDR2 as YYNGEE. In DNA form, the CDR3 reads TGTGCCAGCAGCCCCCTCTCCTCTGGGGCCAACGTCCTGACTTTC. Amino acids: CASSPLSSGANVLTF.

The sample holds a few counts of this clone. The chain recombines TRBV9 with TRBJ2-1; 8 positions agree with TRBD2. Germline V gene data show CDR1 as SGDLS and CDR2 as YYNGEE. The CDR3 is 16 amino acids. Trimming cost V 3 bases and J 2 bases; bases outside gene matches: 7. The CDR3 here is CASSALSGMAYNEQFF. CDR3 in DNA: TGTGCCAGCAGCGCCCTTAGCGGGATGGCCTACAATGAGCAGTTCTTC.

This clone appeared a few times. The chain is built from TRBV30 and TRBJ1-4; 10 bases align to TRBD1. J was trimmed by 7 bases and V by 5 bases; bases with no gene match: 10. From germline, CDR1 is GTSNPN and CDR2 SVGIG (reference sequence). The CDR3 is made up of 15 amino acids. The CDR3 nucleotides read TGTGCCTGGCGCGAGGGACAGGGGATTACTGAAAAACTGTTTTTT. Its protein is CAWREGQGITEKLFF.

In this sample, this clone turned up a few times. CDR3 residues: CATKSGEPLTDTQYF. CDR3 nucleotides: TGTGCCACTAAAAGCGGGGAACCCCTCACAGATACGCAGTATTTT. The genes are TRBV7-2 and TRBJ2-3, with 7 bases fitting TRBD2. Germline V gene lookup returns CDR1 SGHTA and CDR2 FQGNSA. The CDR3 is made up of 15 amino acids. J gave up 2 bases and V 10 bases, and 12 bases lay outside the gene matches.

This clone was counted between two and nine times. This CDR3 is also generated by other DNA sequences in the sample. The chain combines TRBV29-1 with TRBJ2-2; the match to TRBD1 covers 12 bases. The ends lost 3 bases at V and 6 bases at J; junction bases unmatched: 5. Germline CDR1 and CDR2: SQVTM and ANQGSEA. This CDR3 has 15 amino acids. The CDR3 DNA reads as TGCAGCGTTGACAAGGGACAGGGGGCCTCCGGGGAGCTGTTTTTT. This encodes CSVDKGQGASGELFF.

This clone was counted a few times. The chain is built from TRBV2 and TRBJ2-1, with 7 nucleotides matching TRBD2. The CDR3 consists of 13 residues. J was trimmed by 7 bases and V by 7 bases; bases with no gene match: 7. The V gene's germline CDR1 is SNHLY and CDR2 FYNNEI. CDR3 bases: TGTGCCAGCACGGCGGGAGACGGTAATGAGCAGTTCTTC. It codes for CASTAGDGNEQFF.

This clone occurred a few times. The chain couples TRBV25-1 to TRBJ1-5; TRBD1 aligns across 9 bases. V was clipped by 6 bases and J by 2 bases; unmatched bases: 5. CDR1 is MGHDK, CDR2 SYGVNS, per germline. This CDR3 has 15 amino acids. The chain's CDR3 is CASSQDRGGNQPQHF. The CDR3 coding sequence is TGTGCCAGCAGCCAGGACAGGGGAGGCAATCAGCCCCAGCATTTT.

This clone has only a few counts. CDR3 nucleotides: TGCGCCAGCAGCTTAACAGGGGGTCCGGAGACCCAGTACTTC. Its translation is CASSLTGGPETQYF. The chain employs TRBV5-1 and TRBJ2-5, with 8 bases identical to TRBD1. Germline V gene data show CDR1 as SGHRS and CDR2 as YFSETQ. The CDR3 is 14 residues long. V shed 2 bases and J 5 bases; nucleotides not matched to a gene: 5.